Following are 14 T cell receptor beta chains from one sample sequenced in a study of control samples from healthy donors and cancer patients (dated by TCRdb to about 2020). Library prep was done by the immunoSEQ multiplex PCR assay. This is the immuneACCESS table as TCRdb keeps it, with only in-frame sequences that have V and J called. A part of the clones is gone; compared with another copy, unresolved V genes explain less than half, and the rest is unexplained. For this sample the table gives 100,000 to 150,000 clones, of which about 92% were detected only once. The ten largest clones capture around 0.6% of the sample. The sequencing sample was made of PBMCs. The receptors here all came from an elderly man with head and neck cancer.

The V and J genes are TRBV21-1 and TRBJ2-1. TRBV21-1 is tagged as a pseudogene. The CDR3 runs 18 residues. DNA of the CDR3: TGTGCCAGCAGCAAAGCGTTTGTTGCCGGGGCCGTCTACAATGAGCAGTTCTTC. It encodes CASSKAFVAGAVYNEQFF.

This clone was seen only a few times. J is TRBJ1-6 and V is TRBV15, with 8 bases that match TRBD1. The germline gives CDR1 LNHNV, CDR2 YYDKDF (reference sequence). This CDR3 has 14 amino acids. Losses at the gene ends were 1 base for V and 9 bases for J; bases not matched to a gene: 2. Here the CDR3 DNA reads TGTGCCACCAGCAGAGGTGGGACAGGTTCACCCCTCCACTTT. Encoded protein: CATSRGGTGSPLHF.

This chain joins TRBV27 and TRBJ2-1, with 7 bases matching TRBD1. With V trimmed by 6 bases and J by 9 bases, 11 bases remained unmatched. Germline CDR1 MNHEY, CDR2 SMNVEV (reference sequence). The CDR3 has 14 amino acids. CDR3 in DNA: TGTGCCAGCAGGACAGGGCACGTCAATGGTGAGCAGTTCTTC. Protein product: CASRTGHVNGEQFF.

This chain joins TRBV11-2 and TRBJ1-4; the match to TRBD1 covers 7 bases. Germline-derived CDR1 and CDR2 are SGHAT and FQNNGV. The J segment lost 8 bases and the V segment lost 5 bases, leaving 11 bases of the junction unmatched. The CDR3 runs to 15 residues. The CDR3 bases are TGTGCCAGCAGCCGTACAGGGGCGGGTGAGGAAAAACTGTTTTTT. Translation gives CASSRTGAGEEKLFF.

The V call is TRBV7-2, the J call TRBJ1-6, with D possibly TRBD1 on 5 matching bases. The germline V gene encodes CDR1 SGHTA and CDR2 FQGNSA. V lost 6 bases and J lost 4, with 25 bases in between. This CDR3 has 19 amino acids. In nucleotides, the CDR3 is TGTGCCAGCAGTTTTACCGCCGCCCGGGGACGGGGATATAATTCACCCCTCCACTTT. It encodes CASSFTAARGRGYNSPLHF.

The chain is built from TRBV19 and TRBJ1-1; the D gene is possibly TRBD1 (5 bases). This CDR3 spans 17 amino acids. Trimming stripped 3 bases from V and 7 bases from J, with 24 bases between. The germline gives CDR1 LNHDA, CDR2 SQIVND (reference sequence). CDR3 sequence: CASSISPSQGGINEAFF. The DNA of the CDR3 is TGTGCCAGTAGTATTTCCCCTTCCCAGGGAGGGATTAATGAAGCTTTCTTT. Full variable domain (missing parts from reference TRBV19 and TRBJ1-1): DGGITQSPKYLFRKEGQNVTLSCEQNLNHDAMYWYRQDPGQGLRLIYYSQIVNDFQKGDIAEGYSVSREKKESFPLTVTSAQKNPTAFYLCASSISPSQGGINEAFFGQGTRLTVV.

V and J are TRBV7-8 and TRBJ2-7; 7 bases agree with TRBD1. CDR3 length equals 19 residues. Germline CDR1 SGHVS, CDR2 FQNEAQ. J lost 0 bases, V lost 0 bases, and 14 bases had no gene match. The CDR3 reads CASSLAVQGHGGSSYEQYF. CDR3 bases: TGTGCCAGCAGCTTAGCGGTACAGGGGCACGGTGGAAGCTCCTACGAGCAGTACTTC.

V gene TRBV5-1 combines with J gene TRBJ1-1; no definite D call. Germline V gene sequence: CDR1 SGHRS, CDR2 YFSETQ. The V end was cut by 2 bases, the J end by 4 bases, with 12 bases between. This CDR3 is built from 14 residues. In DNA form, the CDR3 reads TGCGCCAGCAGCTTTAACACCATGGGCACTGAAGCTTTCTTT. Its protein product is CASSFNTMGTEAFF.

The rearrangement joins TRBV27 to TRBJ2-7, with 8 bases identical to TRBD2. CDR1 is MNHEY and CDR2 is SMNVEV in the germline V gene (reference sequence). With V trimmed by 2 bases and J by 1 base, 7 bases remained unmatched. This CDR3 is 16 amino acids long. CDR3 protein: CASSLLDAGGSYEQYF. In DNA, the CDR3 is TGTGCCAGCAGTTTACTCGACGCGGGAGGATCCTACGAGCAGTACTTC.

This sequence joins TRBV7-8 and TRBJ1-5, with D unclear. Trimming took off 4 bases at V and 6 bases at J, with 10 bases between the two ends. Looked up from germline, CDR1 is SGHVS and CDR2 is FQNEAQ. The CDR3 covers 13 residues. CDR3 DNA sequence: TGTGCCAGCAGCTCGGGTCTATCTCAGCCCCAGCATTTT. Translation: CASSSGLSQPQHF.

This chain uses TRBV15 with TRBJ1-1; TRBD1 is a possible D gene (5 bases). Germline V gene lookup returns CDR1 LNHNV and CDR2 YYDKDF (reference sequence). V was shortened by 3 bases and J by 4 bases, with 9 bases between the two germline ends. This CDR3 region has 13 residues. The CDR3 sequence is CATSRQGGTEAFF. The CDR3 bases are TGTGCCACCAGCAGGCAGGGTGGCACTGAAGCTTTCTTT.

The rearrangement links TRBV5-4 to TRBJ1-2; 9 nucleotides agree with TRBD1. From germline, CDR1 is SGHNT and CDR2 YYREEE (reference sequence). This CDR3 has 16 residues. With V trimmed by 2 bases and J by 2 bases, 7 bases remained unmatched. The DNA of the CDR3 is TGTGCCAGCAGCTTTACCCCCGGGACAGGGAACTATGGCTACACCTTC. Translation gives CASSFTPGTGNYGYTF.

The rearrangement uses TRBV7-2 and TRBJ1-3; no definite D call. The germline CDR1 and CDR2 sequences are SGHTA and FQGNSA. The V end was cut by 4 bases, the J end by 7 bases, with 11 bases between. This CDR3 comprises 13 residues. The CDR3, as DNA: TGTGCCAGCAGCTCATCCCGCGGGAACACCATATATTTT. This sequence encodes CASSSSRGNTIYF.

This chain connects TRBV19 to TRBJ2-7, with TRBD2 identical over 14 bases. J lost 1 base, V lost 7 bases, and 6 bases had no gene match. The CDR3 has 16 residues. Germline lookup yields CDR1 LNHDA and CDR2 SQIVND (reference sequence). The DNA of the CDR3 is TGTGCCAGTACCAAGGGACTAGCGGGGGAGTCCTACGAGCAGTACTTC. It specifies CASTKGLAGESYEQYF.